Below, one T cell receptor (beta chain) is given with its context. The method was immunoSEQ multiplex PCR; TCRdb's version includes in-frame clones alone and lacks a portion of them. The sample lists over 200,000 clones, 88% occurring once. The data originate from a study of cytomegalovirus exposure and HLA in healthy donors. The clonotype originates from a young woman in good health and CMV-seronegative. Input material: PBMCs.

CDR3: CASSKQGPAGNTIYF. CDR3 bases: TGTGCCAGCAGCAAGCAGGGTCCAGCCGGAAACACCATATATTTT. V and J are TRBV6-5 and TRBJ1-3, with D perhaps TRBD1 (5 bases). Trimming pared 6 bases from V and 4 bases from J, leaving 16 bases between. The CDR3 is made up of 15 amino acids. Germline values: CDR1 MNHEY, CDR2 SVGAGI.